The 30 T cell receptor beta chains listed next were all sequenced from one sample in a study of PD-L1 blockade in urothelial cancer. The protocol was immunoSEQ multiplex PCR, while the TCRdb copy is restricted to in-frame clones and leaves out a portion. The sample has about 43,000 clones, approximately 89% seen once; the top ten hold 3.9%. The specimen comprised PBMCs, sampled around atezolizumab (anti-PD-L1) treatment. These receptors were taken from a man aged 80 or over with urothelial cancer.

This chain uses TRBV7-2 with TRBJ2-3; D call uncertain. The CDR3 is made up of 14 amino acids. Trimming took 5 bases from V and 4 from J, leaving 13 bases between them. CDR1 is SGHTA and CDR2 is FQGNSA in the germline V gene. This CDR3 is CASSQNYVSDTQYF. In nucleotides, the CDR3 is TGTGCCAGCAGCCAGAACTACGTTTCAGATACGCAGTATTTT.

This chain connects TRBV6-5 to TRBJ1-1, with D uncertain. In germline, CDR1 is MNHEY, CDR2 SVGAGI. V was clipped by 0 bases and J by 3 bases, with 11 bases between them. This CDR3 spans 15 amino acids. The DNA for the CDR3 is TGTGCCAGCAGTTACTCCGGCCGGAGGGACACTGAAGCTTTCTTT. Translated: CASSYSGRRDTEAFF.

This chain uses TRBV30 with TRBJ2-5; 8 bases fit TRBD1. Losses at the gene ends were 5 bases for V and 2 bases for J; bases not matched to a gene: 7. CDR1 and CDR2 (germline): GTSNPN, SVGIG (reference sequence). The CDR3 length is 14 residues. This CDR3 is CAWVRQGSQETQYF. The CDR3, as DNA: TGTGCCTGGGTGAGACAGGGGAGTCAAGAGACCCAGTACTTC.

The chain is built from TRBV4-2 and TRBJ2-7, with D possibly being TRBD2 (6 bases). The CDR3 has 14 residues. Trimming shortened V by 3 bases and J by 3 bases, and 12 bases separated the two germline ends. Germline V CDR1 and CDR2: LGHNA, YNFKEQ. CDR3 nucleotide sequence: TGTGCCAGCAGCCAGGGGACTGGAGACTACGAGCAGTACTTC. Amino acids: CASSQGTGDYEQYF.

This sequence joins TRBV7-9 and TRBJ1-4; perhaps TRBD1 as D (6 bases). CDR3 length: 17 amino acids. V was shortened by 4 bases and J by 0 bases, with 15 bases between the two germline ends. The V gene's germline CDR1 is SEHNR and CDR2 FQNEAQ (reference sequence). Here the CDR3 reads CASSYLQGSATNEKLFF. In DNA form, the CDR3 reads TGTGCCAGCAGCTATTTACAGGGCTCTGCAACTAATGAAAAACTGTTTTTT.

The chain employs TRBV4-1 and TRBJ2-7, with 7 bases matching TRBD2. The CDR3 covers 14 residues. The germline V gene encodes CDR1 MGHRA and CDR2 YSYEKL. V trimming: 4 bases; J trimming: 9 bases; junction bases outside the gene matches: 12. The CDR3 nucleotides read TGCGCCAGCAGCCCTCCGGCGGGGGTCGATGGGCAGTACTTC. Translating gives CASSPPAGVDGQYF.

The V and J genes are TRBV7-2 and TRBJ2-7, with TRBD1 matching 7 bases. The CDR3 runs 15 residues. Germline V gene data show CDR1 as SGHTA and CDR2 as FQGNSA. Germline trimming cut 2 bases from V and 7 bases from J; bases unmatched to any gene: 11. This CDR3 is CASSLRTGNAREQYF. The CDR3 nucleotides read TGTGCCAGCAGCTTAAGGACAGGCAACGCCCGGGAGCAGTACTTC. Full variable domain (rest looked up from reference TRBV7-2 and TRBJ2-7): GAGVSQSPSNKVTEKGKDVELRCDPISGHTALYWYRQSLGQGLEFLIYFQGNSAPDKSGLPSDRFSAERTGGSVSTLTIQRTQQEDSAVYLCASSLRTGNAREQYFGPGTRLTVT.

The rearrangement uses TRBV5-1 and TRBJ2-7, with a possible D match to TRBD2 (5 bases). Germline CDR1 is SGHRS and CDR2 is YFSETQ. V was cut by 5 bases and J by 1 base, with 13 bases left in between. The CDR3 has 14 amino acids. CDR3 region: CASRRASQSYEQYF. In DNA, the CDR3 is TGCGCCAGCAGGAGGGCTAGCCAATCCTACGAGCAGTACTTC.

The chain employs TRBV10-2 and TRBJ1-4; no firm D call. Between the trimmed V and J ends, which lost 6 bases and 12 bases, there was a span of 17 bases. This CDR3 region has 13 residues. Germline lookup yields CDR1 WSHSY and CDR2 SAAADI. The CDR3 here is CASSRTAQTELFF. DNA of the CDR3: TGCGCCAGCAGCCGGACTGCACAAACAGAACTGTTTTTT.

The V call is TRBV5-1, the J call TRBJ1-5, with 9 bases matching TRBD1. The CDR3 has 13 amino acids. V dropped 7 bases and J dropped 6; count of bases not matched to a gene: 5. Per the germline V gene, CDR1 is SGHRS and CDR2 is YFSETQ. The CDR3 is CASSDRGGQPQHF. In nucleotides, the CDR3 is TGCGCCAGCTCGGACAGGGGCGGTCAGCCCCAGCATTTT.

This clone appeared once. The chain couples TRBV10-3 to TRBJ2-7; 12 nucleotides align to TRBD2. V was pared by 3 bases and J by 4 bases, with 7 bases of the junction left unmatched. This CDR3 region has 16 residues. CDR1 is ENHRY and CDR2 is SYGVKD in the germline V gene. The CDR3 loop reads CAISDTMTSGRYEQYF. The CDR3 region has the DNA TGTGCCATCAGTGATACGATGACTAGCGGGAGATACGAGCAGTACTTC.

V and J are TRBV7-2 and TRBJ2-5; D is uncertain. Trimming stripped 1 base from V and 2 bases from J, with 8 bases between. The CDR3 runs to 14 residues. CDR1 SGHTA and CDR2 FQGNSA come from the germline V gene. The CDR3 protein is CASSLVLAQETQYF. The CDR3 DNA reads as TGTGCCAGCAGCTTAGTTCTTGCGCAAGAGACCCAGTACTTC.

In this sample, this clone turned up a few times. This chain connects TRBV29-1 to TRBJ2-1, with D perhaps matching TRBD1 (6 bases). The CDR3 runs 14 residues. Per germline, CDR1 SQVTM and CDR2 ANQGSEA. V gave up 6 bases and J gave up 5 bases, with 17 bases separating them. CDR3 amino acids: CSVKGHRAHNEQFF. CDR3 DNA: TGCAGCGTGAAGGGACACCGGGCCCACAATGAGCAGTTCTTC.

The chain combines TRBV7-2 with TRBJ2-3; D possibly corresponds to TRBD2 (6 bases). Germline CDR1 and CDR2: SGHTA and FQGNSA. The CDR3 totals 17 residues. V was shortened by 5 bases and J by 4 bases, with 22 bases between the two germline ends. The CDR3 region is CASSPRGILGGPDTQYF. Here the CDR3 DNA reads TGTGCCAGCAGCCCGCGCGGGATTCTCGGAGGGCCAGATACGCAGTATTTT.

The chain has TRBV4-1 and TRBJ2-3; 11 nucleotides match TRBD2. Germline assignment: CDR1 MGHRA and CDR2 YSYEKL. J gave up 5 bases and V 4 bases, and 8 bases lay outside the gene matches. The CDR3 has 16 amino acids. The CDR3 DNA is TGCGCCAGCAGCCGATTACTAGCGGGAGCTGGAGATACGCAGTATTTT. As protein: CASSRLLAGAGDTQYF.

The chain recombines TRBV7-7 with TRBJ2-1; tentatively, D is TRBD2 (5 bases). Germline V CDR1 and CDR2: SSHAT, FNYEAQ (reference sequence). V dropped 2 bases and J dropped 7 bases, with 18 bases sitting between them. This CDR3 has 16 amino acids. In nucleotides, the CDR3 is TGTGCCAGCAGCTTAAGGAGGTCCCCCGAAGGGAATGAGCAGTTCTTC. This sequence encodes CASSLRRSPEGNEQFF.

V and J are TRBV27 and TRBJ2-7; D is unresolved. The CDR3 has 13 residues. Looked up from germline, CDR1 is MNHEY and CDR2 is SMNVEV (reference sequence). With 3 bases removed from V and 3 bases from J, the gap between germline ends came to 9 bases. Here the CDR3 reads CASSLSPDYEQYF. CDR3 in DNA: TGTGCCAGCAGTTTGAGCCCTGACTACGAGCAGTACTTC.

On this clone: This CDR3 is missing its conserved last phenylalanine or tryptophan, likely due to a read error. The DNA is left out, because the CDR3 cannot be placed on it with certainty; the CDR3 is given as TCRdb lists it. V usage is TRBV30 and J usage is TRBJ2-7; the table's D gene call, TRBD2, was not cross checked with the DNA. The CDR3 adds up to 12 amino acids, both ends counted. Germline values: CDR1 GTSNPN, CDR2 SVGIG (reference sequence). CDR3 in amino acids: CALQGETSGSII.

V is TRBV28 and J is TRBJ2-7, with 10 bases identical to TRBD1. Germline CDR1 is MDHEN and CDR2 is SYDVKM. V gave up 2 bases and J gave up 4 bases; unmatched junction bases: 5. This CDR3 contains 15 residues. The CDR3 sequence is CASSLIGTGEYEQYF. CDR3 coding DNA: TGTGCCAGCAGTTTAATTGGGACAGGGGAATACGAGCAGTACTTC.

The chain employs TRBV6-1 and TRBJ2-5; TRBD1 is a possible D gene (6 bases). CDR1 is MNHNS, CDR2 SASEGT, per germline. V was shortened by 7 bases and J by 4 bases, with 19 bases between the two germline ends. This CDR3 region has 15 residues. CDR3: CASKHARGKGETQYF. In DNA form, the CDR3 reads TGTGCCAGCAAACACGCCAGGGGTAAGGGAGAGACCCAGTACTTC.

This sequence joins TRBV28 and TRBJ1-3; 9 nucleotides align to TRBD1. The germline V gene encodes CDR1 MDHEN and CDR2 SYDVKM. The CDR3 covers 16 residues. V dropped 3 bases and J dropped 5; count of bases not matched to a gene: 8. In DNA, the CDR3 is TGTGCCAGCAGTTTTCGGTCGGGACAGGGAAGAAACACCATATATTTT. Protein product: CASSFRSGQGRNTIYF.

The CDR3 protein is CASSHGQVKETQYF. CDR3 DNA: TGTGCCAGCAGCCATGGACAGGTCAAAGAGACCCAGTACTTC. The rearrangement joins TRBV14 to TRBJ2-5, with TRBD1 identical over 7 bases. V shed 3 bases and J 3 bases; nucleotides not matched to a gene: 4. The CDR3 has 14 residues. The germline V gene has CDR1 SGHDN and CDR2 FVKESK.

The genes are TRBV29-1 and TRBJ1-3; 7 bases are shared with TRBD1. The germline gives CDR1 SQVTM, CDR2 ANQGSEA. CDR3 length equals 13 residues. V shed 5 bases and J 3 bases; nucleotides not matched to a gene: 4. CDR3 DNA sequence: TGCAGCGTTACGACAGGGAGTGGAAACACCATATATTTT. This gives the protein CSVTTGSGNTIYF. The full variable domain, in which reference TRBV29-1 and TRBJ1-3 provide the parts outside the CDR3, is SAVISQKPSRDICQRGTSLTIQCQVDSQVTMMFWYRQQPGQSLTLIATANQGSEATYESGFVIDKFPISRPNLTFSTLTVSNMSPEDSSIYLCSVTTGSGNTIYFGEGSWLTVV.

This clone showed up just once. This chain uses TRBV2 with TRBJ2-5; 12 positions agree with TRBD2. Germline assignment: CDR1 SNHLY and CDR2 FYNNEI. The CDR3 is made up of 17 amino acids. Trimming at V came to 5 bases and at J to 5 bases, leaving 12 bases not matched to a gene. CDR3 DNA sequence: TGTGCCAGCAGTCCTTGGACTAGCGGGACCGGTTTGGAGACCCAGTACTTC. Translation: CASSPWTSGTGLETQYF.

This chain joins TRBV5-6 and TRBJ2-2; D gene uncertain. CDR3 length: 14 residues. Germline assignment: CDR1 SGHDT and CDR2 YYEEEE. V was clipped by 0 bases and J by 4 bases, with 7 bases between them. The CDR3 coding sequence is TGTGCCAGCAGCTTGGGGCTTTTCACCGGGGAGCTGTTTTTT. Translation gives CASSLGLFTGELFF.

This clone came up a few times. The chain combines TRBV19 with TRBJ2-5, with 11 nucleotides matching TRBD2. This CDR3 has 14 residues. Germline lookup yields CDR1 LNHDA and CDR2 SQIVND (reference sequence). J was trimmed by 5 bases and V by 9 bases; bases with no gene match: 8. This CDR3 reads CASNPRTSGETQYF. In DNA, the CDR3 is TGTGCCAGCAACCCGAGGACTAGCGGGGAGACCCAGTACTTC.

This chain joins TRBV19 and TRBJ1-2; D gene unclear. Germline assignment: CDR1 LNHDA and CDR2 SQIVND (reference sequence). This CDR3 region has 13 residues. Trimming cost V 2 bases and J 8 bases, with 12 bases left between them. CDR3 coding DNA: TGTGCCAGTAGTATAACGACCACAGCAGGCTACACCTTC. Its translation is CASSITTTAGYTF.

This clone was detected once. The chain is built from TRBV10-1 and TRBJ2-1, with TRBD2 matching over 10 bases. The CDR3 contains 13 residues. V lost 2 bases to trimming and J lost 10 bases; unmatched junction nucleotides: 2. Germline values: CDR1 WNHNN, CDR2 SYGVQD (reference sequence). CDR3 residues: CASSEQLAGEQFF. The DNA of the CDR3 is TGCGCCAGCAGTGAGCAACTAGCGGGGGAGCAGTTCTTC.

This clone occurred once. As DNA, the CDR3 is TGTGCCAGCAGCTCGTACCGGGACAGGGTATCAGATACGCAGTATTTT. Its translation: CASSSYRDRVSDTQYF. The chain uses TRBV5-6 and TRBJ2-3; 9 bases align to TRBD1. The CDR3 has 16 amino acids. The J segment lost 4 bases and the V segment lost 3 bases, leaving 9 bases of the junction unmatched. Germline assignment: CDR1 SGHDT and CDR2 YYEEEE.

This rearrangement joins TRBV7-6 to TRBJ2-1; TRBD2 agrees at 12 bases. After removal of 5 bases from V and 7 bases from J, the junction contained 12 bases not matched to a gene. CDR3 size: 17 residues. CDR1 is SGHVS and CDR2 is FNYEAQ in the germline V gene. Here the CDR3 DNA reads TGTGCCAGCAGCCCTATTCACCTAGCGGGAGGGGGGAATGAGCAGTTCTTC. Residues: CASSPIHLAGGGNEQFF.